The clone carrying this T cell receptor beta chain was seen a few times. Expressed TCRB transcripts got sequenced, as all isolated RNA was reverse transcribed. Produced via immunoSEQ multiplex PCR; TCRdb's table is partial and in-frame only. The profile shows 130,000 or so clones, over 8% of them singletons. This entry is derived from a study of beta chain features in type 1 diabetes. The V segment lost 4 bases and the J segment 6 bases; nucleotides outside the gene matches: 6. This CDR3 comprises 15 residues. Germline V gives CDR1 LNHDA, CDR2 SQIVND (reference sequence). This clonotype originated in a woman between 40 and 50 years old in good health. This chain connects TRBV19 to TRBJ2-2; 9 nucleotides align to TRBD2. Material: central memory CD4+ T cells from blood. The CDR3 loop reads CASSKGLAYAGELFF. CDR3 in DNA: TGTGCCAGTAGTAAAGGACTAGCGTATGCCGGGGAGCTGTTTTTT.